One and the same sample provided the 18 T cell receptor beta chains below, sequenced in a study of cytomegalovirus exposure and HLA in healthy donors. Amplification used 60 Vbeta primers and 13 Jbeta primers. Here immunoSEQ multiplex PCR was the method, and the copy in TCRdb shows in-frame clones only, minus some. The data show about 100,000 clones, roughly 80% seen once. What was sequenced was PBMCs. These receptor sequences come from a male donor in good health and CMV-seropositive.

The J gene is TRBJ1-2, the V gene TRBV6-5; 10 nucleotides line up with TRBD1. Trimming at V came to 6 bases and at J to 6 bases, leaving 10 bases not matched to a gene. The CDR3 sequence is 15 residues long. CDR1 and CDR2 (germline): MNHEY, SVGAGI. Here the CDR3 DNA reads TGTGCCAGCAGCCCCATGGACAGGGGGAGAGATGGCTACACCTTC. Amino acid sequence: CASSPMDRGRDGYTF.

The rearrangement links TRBV11-3 to TRBJ2-7; possible D gene TRBD1, 6 bases. The germline V gene has CDR1 SGHNT and CDR2 YENEEA. The CDR3 spans 15 residues. Deletions cut 1 base from V and 2 bases from J, with 12 bases between. This CDR3 is CASSLAGTPTYEQYF. The CDR3 DNA is TGTGCCAGCAGCTTAGCCGGGACACCTACCTACGAGCAGTACTTC.

This clone was seen just once. This chain joins TRBV10-3 and TRBJ1-6; D is perhaps TRBD1 (5 bases). This CDR3 is built from 16 residues. V was clipped by 0 bases and J by 7 bases, with 13 bases between them. Looked up from germline, CDR1 is ENHRY and CDR2 is SYGVKD. The CDR3 sequence: CAISESRWGENSPLHF. CDR3 coding DNA: TGTGCCATCAGTGAGTCGAGGTGGGGGGAAAATTCACCCCTCCACTTT.

This clone was seen once. This chain joins TRBV28 and TRBJ1-5, with D maybe TRBD1 (5 bases). There are 15 residues in the CDR3. CDR1 is MDHEN, CDR2 SYDVKM, per germline. The V end was cut by 7 bases, the J end by 0 bases, with 13 bases between. The CDR3 nucleotides are TGTGCCAGCACCATACAGGAATATAGCAATCAGCCCCAGCATTTT. This encodes CASTIQEYSNQPQHF.

This sequence joins TRBV7-7 and TRBJ2-2; D may be TRBD1 (6 bases). Trimming left V 1 base short and J 2 bases short, with 11 bases between. The CDR3 spans 16 residues. Germline CDR1 SSHAT, CDR2 FNYEAQ (reference sequence). The CDR3, as DNA: TGTGCCAGCAGCTTAGAAGCAGGGGAAAACACCGGGGAGCTGTTTTTT. It is translated as CASSLEAGENTGELFF.

By proportion, this clone is medium-sized. J is TRBJ2-7 and V is TRBV4-1; TRBD2 is a possible D gene (5 bases). Germline V gene data show CDR1 as MGHRA and CDR2 as YSYEKL. The CDR3 sequence is 13 residues long. Trimming took 5 bases from V and 4 from J, leaving 12 bases between them. As DNA, the CDR3 is TGCGCCAGCAGCGAGGGCCCTGCTTACGAGCAGTACTTC. It specifies CASSEGPAYEQYF.

J is TRBJ1-1 and V is TRBV6-5, with D unclear. Germline CDR1 and CDR2: MNHEY and SVGAGI. The V and J ends lost 7 bases and 5 bases respectively, with 11 bases between them. The CDR3 totals 12 residues. CDR3 bases: TGTGCCAGCAAACTCGGGGAGACTGAAGCTTTCTTT. Protein: CASKLGETEAFF.

This chain connects TRBV6-5 to TRBJ2-1, with D perhaps TRBD1 (6 bases). The germline CDR1 and CDR2 sequences are MNHEY and SVGAGI. The CDR3 contains 15 residues. Trimming cost V 5 bases and J 3 bases, with 14 bases left between them. The CDR3 loop reads CASSLGQFRYNEQFF. CDR3 sequence (DNA): TGTGCCAGCAGTCTCGGACAGTTCCGCTACAATGAGCAGTTCTTC.

The chain combines TRBV19 with TRBJ2-5; TRBD1 is a possible D gene (6 bases). This CDR3 has 12 amino acids. V lost 10 bases and J lost 1, with 10 bases in between. Germline CDR1 reads LNHDA; CDR2 reads SQIVND (reference sequence). CDR3 loop: CATGQRQETQYF. The CDR3 coding sequence is TGTGCCACCGGACAGCGCCAAGAGACCCAGTACTTC.

V is TRBV6-1 and J is TRBJ1-5; D is ambiguous. The CDR3 is 15 residues long. CDR1 and CDR2 from the germline V gene are MNHNS and SASEGT. Trimming stripped 2 bases from V and 3 bases from J, with 11 bases between. CDR3 amino acids: CASSERWLNNQPQHF. As DNA, the CDR3 is TGTGCCAGCAGTGAACGCTGGCTGAACAATCAGCCCCAGCATTTT.

This rearrangement joins TRBV6-6 to TRBJ1-6, with TRBD1 matching over 8 bases. The germline V gene has CDR1 MNHNY and CDR2 SVGAGI (reference sequence). CDR3 length: 14 amino acids. The V gene end was trimmed by 6 bases and the J gene end by 10 bases; junction bases not matched to a gene: 8. CDR3 sequence: CASSYRGSGSPLHF. CDR3 DNA sequence: TGTGCCAGCAGCTACAGGGGGTCGGGGTCACCCCTCCACTTT.

This chain links TRBV30 with TRBJ2-1, with TRBD2 matching over 8 bases. CDR3 length: 16 residues. Germline V lookup: CDR1 GTSNPN, CDR2 SVGIG (reference sequence). J lost 2 bases, V lost 3 bases, and 9 bases had no gene match. CDR3 in amino acids: CAWSGGGGSTYNEQFF. CDR3 in DNA: TGTGCCTGGAGCGGTGGCGGGGGGTCCACCTACAATGAGCAGTTCTTC.

V and J are TRBV4-1 and TRBJ1-2; D uncertain. The V and J ends lost 0 bases and 5 bases respectively, with 13 bases between them. In germline, CDR1 is MGHRA, CDR2 YSYEKL. This CDR3 has 15 amino acids. CDR3 residues: CASSQDRFPGYGYTF. The CDR3 DNA sequence: TGCGCCAGCAGCCAAGACAGGTTCCCGGGGTATGGCTACACCTTC.

The rearrangement joins TRBV11-2 to TRBJ2-5; the match to TRBD1 covers 7 bases. CDR1 is SGHAT, CDR2 FQNNGV, per germline. The CDR3 length is 14 residues. The trim removed 5 bases at V and 5 bases at J, leaving 8 bases unmatched. The DNA of the CDR3 is TGTGCCAGCAGCATACAGGGGAATTGGGAGACCCAGTACTTC. It translates to CASSIQGNWETQYF.

The genes are TRBV5-5 and TRBJ2-7, with 7 bases that match TRBD1. The V gene end was trimmed by 0 bases and the J gene end by 2 bases; junction bases not matched to a gene: 5. The germline V gene has CDR1 SGHKS and CDR2 YYEKEE (reference sequence). There are 15 residues in the CDR3. This chain's CDR3 is CASSLVTGEAYEQYF. The CDR3 DNA reads TGTGCCAGCAGCTTGGTTACAGGGGAAGCCTACGAGCAGTACTTC.

V usage is TRBV6-5 and J usage is TRBJ2-7, with TRBD1 matching 8 bases. The CDR3 contains 15 residues. J gave up 0 bases and V 6 bases, and 7 bases lay outside the gene matches. CDR1 MNHEY and CDR2 SVGAGI come from the germline V gene. Written as DNA, the CDR3 is TGTGCCAGCAGGACTCAAGACAGGGGCTCCTACGAGCAGTACTTC. Amino acids: CASRTQDRGSYEQYF.

The chain combines TRBV7-2 with TRBJ1-6; D ambiguous. V lost 4 bases, J lost 8 bases, and 9 bases lay in between. The germline CDR1 and CDR2 sequences are SGHTA and FQGNSA. This CDR3 is built from 13 residues. The DNA for the CDR3 is TGTGCCAGCAGCTCAGAGAGGCATTCACCCCTCCACTTT. This gives the protein CASSSERHSPLHF.

This chain uses TRBV18 with TRBJ2-2; a possible D gene is TRBD1 (6 bases). The CDR3 length is 16 residues. The germline V gene has CDR1 KGHSH and CDR2 LQKENI. With 1 base removed from V and 6 bases from J, the gap between germline ends came to 15 bases. CDR3 residues: CASSPRDVGGSGELFF. The CDR3 DNA reads as TGTGCCAGCTCACCACGCGATGTAGGGGGTTCCGGGGAGCTGTTTTTT.